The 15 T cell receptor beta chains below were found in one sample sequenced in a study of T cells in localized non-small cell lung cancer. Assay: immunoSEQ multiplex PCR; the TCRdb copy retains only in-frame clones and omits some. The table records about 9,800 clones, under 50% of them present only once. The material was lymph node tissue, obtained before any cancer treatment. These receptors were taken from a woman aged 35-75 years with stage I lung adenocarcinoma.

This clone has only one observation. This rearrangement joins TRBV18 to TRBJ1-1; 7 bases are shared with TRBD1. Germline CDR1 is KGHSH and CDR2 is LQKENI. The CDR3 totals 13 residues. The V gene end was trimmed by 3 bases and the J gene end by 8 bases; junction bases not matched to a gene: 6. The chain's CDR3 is CASSPRDREEAFF. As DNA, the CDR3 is TGTGCCAGCTCACCCCGGGACAGAGAAGAAGCTTTCTTT.

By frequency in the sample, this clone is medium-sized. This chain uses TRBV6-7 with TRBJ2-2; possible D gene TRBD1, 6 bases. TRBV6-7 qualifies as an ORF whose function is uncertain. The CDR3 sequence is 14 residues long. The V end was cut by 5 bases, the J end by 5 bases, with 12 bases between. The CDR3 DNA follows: TGTGCCAGCAGTGTGTCAGGGGCAACCGGGGAGCTGTTTTTT. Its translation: CASSVSGATGELFF.

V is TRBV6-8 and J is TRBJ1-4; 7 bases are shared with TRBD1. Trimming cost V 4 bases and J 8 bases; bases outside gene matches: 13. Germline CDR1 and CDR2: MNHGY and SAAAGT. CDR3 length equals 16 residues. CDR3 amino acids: CASSSDREALREKLFF. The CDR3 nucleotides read TGTGCCAGCAGTTCCGACAGGGAGGCCCTCCGGGAAAAACTGTTTTTT.

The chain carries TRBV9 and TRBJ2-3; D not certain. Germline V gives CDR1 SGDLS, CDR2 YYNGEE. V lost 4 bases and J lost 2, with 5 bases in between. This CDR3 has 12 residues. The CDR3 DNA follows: TGTGCCAGCAGCCCACACACAGATACGCAGTATTTT. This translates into CASSPHTDTQYF.

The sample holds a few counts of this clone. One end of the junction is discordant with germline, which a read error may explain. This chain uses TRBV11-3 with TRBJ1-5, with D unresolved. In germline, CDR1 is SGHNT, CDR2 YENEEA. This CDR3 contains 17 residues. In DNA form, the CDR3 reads TGTGCCAGCAGTACGAAAGTGGGATCCGGGAGTCCTCAGTCCCAGCATTTT. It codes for CASSTKVGSGSPQSQHF.

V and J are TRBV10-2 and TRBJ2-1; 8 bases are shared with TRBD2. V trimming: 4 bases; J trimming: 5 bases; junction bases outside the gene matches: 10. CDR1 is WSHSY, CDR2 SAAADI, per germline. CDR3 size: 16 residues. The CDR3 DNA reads TGCGCCAGCAGTGTTGACGGGGGGGCCTCGGACAATGAGCAGTTCTTC. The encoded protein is CASSVDGGASDNEQFF.

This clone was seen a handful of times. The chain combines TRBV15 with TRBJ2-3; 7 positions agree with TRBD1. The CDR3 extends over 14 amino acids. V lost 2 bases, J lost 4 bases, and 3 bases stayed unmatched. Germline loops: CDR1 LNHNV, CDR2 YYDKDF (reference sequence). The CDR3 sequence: CATSRLTGSDTQYF. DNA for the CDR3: TGTGCCACCAGCAGACTGACAGGGTCAGATACGCAGTATTTT.

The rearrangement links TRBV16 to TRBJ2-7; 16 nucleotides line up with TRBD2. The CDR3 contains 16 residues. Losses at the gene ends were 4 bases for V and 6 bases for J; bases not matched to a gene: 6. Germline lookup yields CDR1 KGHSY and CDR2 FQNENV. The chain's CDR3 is CASSRTGTSGGAEQYF. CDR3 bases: TGTGCCAGCAGCCGGACCGGGACTAGCGGGGGGGCCGAGCAGTACTTC. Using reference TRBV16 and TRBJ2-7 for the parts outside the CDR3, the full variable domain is GEEVAQTPKHLVRGEGQKAKLYCAPIKGHSYVFWYQQVLKNEFKFLISFQNENVFDETGMPKERFSAKCLPNSPCSLEIQATKLEDSAVYFCASSRTGTSGGAEQYFGPGTRLTVT.

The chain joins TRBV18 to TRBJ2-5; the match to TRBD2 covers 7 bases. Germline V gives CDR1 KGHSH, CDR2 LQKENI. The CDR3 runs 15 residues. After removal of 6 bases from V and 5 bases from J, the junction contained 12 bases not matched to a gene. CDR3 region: CASSQQRGVDETQYF. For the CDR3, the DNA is TGTGCCAGCTCCCAACAACGGGGGGTTGACGAGACCCAGTACTTC.

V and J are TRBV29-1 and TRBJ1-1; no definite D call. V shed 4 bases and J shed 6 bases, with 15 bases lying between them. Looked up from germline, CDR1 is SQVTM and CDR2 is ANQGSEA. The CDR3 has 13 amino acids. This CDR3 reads CSVVEPPSSEAFF. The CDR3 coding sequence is TGCAGCGTTGTGGAGCCCCCTTCGTCTGAAGCTTTCTTT.

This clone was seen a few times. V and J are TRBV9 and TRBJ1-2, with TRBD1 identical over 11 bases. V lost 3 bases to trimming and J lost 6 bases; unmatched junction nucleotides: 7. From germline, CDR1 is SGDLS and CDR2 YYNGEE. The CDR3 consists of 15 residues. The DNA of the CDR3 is TGTGCCAGCAGCGGAACGGGACAGGGGGTCGATGGCTACACCTTC. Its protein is CASSGTGQGVDGYTF. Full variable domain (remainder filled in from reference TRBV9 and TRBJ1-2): DSGVTQTPKHLITATGQRVTLRCSPRSGDLSVYWYQQSLDQGLQFLIQYYNGEERAKGNILERFSAQQFPDLHSELNLSSLELGDSALYFCASSGTGQGVDGYTFGSGTRLTVV.

In DNA form, the CDR3 reads TGTGCCAGCAGCGTCTCGGAATTCCCCTACGAGCAGTACTTC. This sequence encodes CASSVSEFPYEQYF. V gene TRBV9 combines with J gene TRBJ2-7; no firm D call. The CDR3 is 14 residues long. The germline V gene has CDR1 SGDLS and CDR2 YYNGEE. Trimming cost V 2 bases and J 2 bases, with 11 bases left between them.

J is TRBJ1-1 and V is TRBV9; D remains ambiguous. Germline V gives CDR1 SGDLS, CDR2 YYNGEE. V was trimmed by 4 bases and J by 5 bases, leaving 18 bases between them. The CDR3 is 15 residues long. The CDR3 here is CASSRSVGEETEAFF. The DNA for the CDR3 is TGTGCCAGCAGCCGATCGGTCGGGGAGGAGACTGAAGCTTTCTTT. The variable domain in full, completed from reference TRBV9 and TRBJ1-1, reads DSGVTQTPKHLITATGQRVTLRCSPRSGDLSVYWYQQSLDQGLQFLIQYYNGEERAKGNILERFSAQQFPDLHSELNLSSLELGDSALYFCASSRSVGEETEAFFGQGTRLTVV.

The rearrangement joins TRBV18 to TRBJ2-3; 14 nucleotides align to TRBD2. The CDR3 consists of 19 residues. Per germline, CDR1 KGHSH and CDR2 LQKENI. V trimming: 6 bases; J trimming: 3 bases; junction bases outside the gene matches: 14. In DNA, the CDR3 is TGTGCCAGCTCCCGAGTCGGACTAGCGGGGGGCCACGTAACAGATACGCAGTATTTT. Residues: CASSRVGLAGGHVTDTQYF.

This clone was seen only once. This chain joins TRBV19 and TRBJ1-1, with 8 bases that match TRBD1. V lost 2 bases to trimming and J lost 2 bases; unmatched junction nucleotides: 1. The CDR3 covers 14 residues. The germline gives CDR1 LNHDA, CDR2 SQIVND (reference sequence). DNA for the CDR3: TGTGCCAGTAGTATACAGGGGGCAAACACTGAAGCTTTCTTT. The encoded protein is CASSIQGANTEAFF.